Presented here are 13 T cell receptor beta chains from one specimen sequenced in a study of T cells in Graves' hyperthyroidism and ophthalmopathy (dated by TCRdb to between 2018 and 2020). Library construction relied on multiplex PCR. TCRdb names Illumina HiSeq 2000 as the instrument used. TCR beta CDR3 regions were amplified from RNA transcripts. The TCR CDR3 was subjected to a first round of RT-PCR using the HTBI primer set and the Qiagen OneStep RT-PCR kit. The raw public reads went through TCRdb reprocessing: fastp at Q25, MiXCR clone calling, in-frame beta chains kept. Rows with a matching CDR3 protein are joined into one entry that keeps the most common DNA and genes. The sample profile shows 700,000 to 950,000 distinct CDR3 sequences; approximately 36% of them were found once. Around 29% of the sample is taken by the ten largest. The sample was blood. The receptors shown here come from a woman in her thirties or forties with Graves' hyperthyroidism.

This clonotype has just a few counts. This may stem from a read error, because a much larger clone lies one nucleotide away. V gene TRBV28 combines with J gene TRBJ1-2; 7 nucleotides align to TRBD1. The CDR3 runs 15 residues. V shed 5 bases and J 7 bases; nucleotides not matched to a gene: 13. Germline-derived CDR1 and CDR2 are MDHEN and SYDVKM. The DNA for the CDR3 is TGTGCCAGCAGTGTCGGTAGGGGGCCTGGGAGTGGCTACACCTTC. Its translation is CASSVGRGPGSGYTF.

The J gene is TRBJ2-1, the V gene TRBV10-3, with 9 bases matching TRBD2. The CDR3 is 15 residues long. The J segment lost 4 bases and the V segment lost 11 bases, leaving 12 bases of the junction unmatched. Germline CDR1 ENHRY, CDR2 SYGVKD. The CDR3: CAFRAETSGYNEQFF. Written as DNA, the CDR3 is TGTGCCTTCCGAGCCGAGACTAGCGGTTACAATGAGCAGTTCTTC.

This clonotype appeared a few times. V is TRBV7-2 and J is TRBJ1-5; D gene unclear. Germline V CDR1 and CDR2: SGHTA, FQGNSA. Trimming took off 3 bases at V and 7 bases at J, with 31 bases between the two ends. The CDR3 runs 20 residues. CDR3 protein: CASSFLLLLSLGPARQPQHF. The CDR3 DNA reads TGTGCCAGCAGCTTTTTGTTACTACTCTCCCTCGGACCCGCTAGGCAGCCCCAGCATTTT.

In DNA form, the CDR3 reads TGTGCCAGCAGCGCATTATTTCGGACAAGCAAGAACACTGAAGCTTTCTTT. Its translation is CASSALFRTSKNTEAFF. V is TRBV7-2 and J is TRBJ1-1, with D possibly matching TRBD1 (5 bases). V dropped 5 bases and J dropped 1 base, with 20 bases sitting between them. Germline values: CDR1 SGHTA, CDR2 FQGNSA. The CDR3 runs to 17 residues.

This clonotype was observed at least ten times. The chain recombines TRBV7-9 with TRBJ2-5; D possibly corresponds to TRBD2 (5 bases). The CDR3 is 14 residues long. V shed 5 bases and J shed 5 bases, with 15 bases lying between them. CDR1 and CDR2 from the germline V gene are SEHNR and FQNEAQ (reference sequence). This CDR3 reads CASSQGLERETQYF. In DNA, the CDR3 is TGTGCCAGCAGCCAAGGTTTGGAGCGGGAGACCCAGTACTTC.

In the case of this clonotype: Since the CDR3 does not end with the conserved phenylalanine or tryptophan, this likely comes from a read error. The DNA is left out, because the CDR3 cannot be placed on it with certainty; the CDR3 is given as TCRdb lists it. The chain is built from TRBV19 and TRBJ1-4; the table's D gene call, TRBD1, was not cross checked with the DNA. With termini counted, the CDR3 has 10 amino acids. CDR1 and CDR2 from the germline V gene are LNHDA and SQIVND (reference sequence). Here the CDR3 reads CASGGQGDFY.

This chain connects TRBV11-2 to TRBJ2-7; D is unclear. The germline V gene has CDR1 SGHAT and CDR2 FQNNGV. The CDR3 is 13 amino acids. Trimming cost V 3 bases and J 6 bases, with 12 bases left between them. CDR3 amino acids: CASSFGRSGEQYF. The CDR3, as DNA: TGTGCCAGCAGCTTTGGAAGGTCGGGCGAGCAGTACTTC. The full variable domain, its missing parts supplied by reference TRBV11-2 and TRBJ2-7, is EAGVAQSPRYKIIEKRQSVAFWCNPISGHATLYWYQQILGQGPKLLIQFQNNGVVDDSQLPKDRFSAERLKGVDSTLKIQPAKLEDSAVYLCASSFGRSGEQYFGPGTRLTVT.

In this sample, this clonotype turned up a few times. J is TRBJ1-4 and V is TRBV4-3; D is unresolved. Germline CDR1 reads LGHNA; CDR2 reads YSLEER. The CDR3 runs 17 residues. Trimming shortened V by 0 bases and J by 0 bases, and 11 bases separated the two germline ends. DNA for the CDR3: TGCGCCAGCAGCCAAGATCGTGGGCCTGCAACTAATGAAAAACTGTTTTTT. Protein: CASSQDRGPATNEKLFF.

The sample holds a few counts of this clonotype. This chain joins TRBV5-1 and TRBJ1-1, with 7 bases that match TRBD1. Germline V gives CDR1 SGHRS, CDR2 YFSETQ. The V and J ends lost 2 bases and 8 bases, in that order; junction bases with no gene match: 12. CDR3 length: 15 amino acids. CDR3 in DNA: TGCGCCAGCAGCTTAACGACAGGGAGGATCGGGGAAGCTTTCTTT. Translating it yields CASSLTTGRIGEAFF.

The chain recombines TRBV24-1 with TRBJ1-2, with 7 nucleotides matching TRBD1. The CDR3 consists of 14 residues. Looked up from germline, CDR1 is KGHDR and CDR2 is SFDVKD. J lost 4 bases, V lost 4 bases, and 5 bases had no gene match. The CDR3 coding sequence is TGTGCCACCAGTGACGGGGGACAGACCTATGGCTACACCTTC. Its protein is CATSDGGQTYGYTF.

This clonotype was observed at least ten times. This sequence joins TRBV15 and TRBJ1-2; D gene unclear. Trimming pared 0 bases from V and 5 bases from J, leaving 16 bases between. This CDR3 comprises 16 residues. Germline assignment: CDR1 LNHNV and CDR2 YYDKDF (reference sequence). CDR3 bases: TGTGCCACCAGCAGAGATGTGGCAGTCTTGGGATATGGCTACACCTTC. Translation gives CATSRDVAVLGYGYTF. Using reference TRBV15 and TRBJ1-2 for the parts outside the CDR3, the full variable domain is DAMVIQNPRYQVTQFGKPVTLSCSQTLNHNVMYWYQQKSSQAPKLLFHYYDKDFNNEADTPDNFQSRRPNTSFCFLDIRSPGLGDTAMYLCATSRDVAVLGYGYTFGSGTRLTVV.

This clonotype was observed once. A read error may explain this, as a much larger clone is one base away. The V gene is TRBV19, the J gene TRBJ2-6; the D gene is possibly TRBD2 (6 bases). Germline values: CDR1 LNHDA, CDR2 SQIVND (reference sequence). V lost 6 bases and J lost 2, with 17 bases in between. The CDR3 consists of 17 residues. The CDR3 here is CASRPGAGLTGANVLTF. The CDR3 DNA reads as TGTGCCAGTAGGCCCGGGGCTGGACTAACTGGGGCCAACGTCCTGACTTTC.

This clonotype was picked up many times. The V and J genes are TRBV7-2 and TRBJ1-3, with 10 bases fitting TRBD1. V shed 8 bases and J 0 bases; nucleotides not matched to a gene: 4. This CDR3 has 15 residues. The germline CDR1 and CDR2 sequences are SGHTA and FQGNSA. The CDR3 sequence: CASGRTGGSGNTIYF. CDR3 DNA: TGTGCCAGCGGAAGGACAGGGGGCTCTGGAAACACCATATATTTT. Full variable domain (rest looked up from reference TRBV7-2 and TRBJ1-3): GAGVSQSPSNKVTEKGKDVELRCDPISGHTALYWYRQSLGQGLEFLIYFQGNSAPDKSGLPSDRFSAERTGGSVSTLTIQRTQQEDSAVYLCASGRTGGSGNTIYFGEGSWLTVV.